Sequencing of this T cell receptor (beta chain) was carried out in a study of shared clonotypes between healthy human individuals. Study-level findings and limits: Sequencing depth was predicted to influence how clonotypes are shared among donors.

Those who donated, Caucasian adults without exception, all lived in Nashville, Tennessee. CD4+ cell separation produced CD45RA+ naive and CD45RA-negative memory subsets. In the original workflow: From ImmunoSEQ came sequences covering only the junction and carrying no quality scores, so filtering differed. Measured with immunoSEQ multiplex PCR; TCRdb has only the in-frame clones, and not every one. Clonal size and the V and J genes are those of that table, whereas D and trimming came from the DNA. The repertoire holds about 1.1 million clones, with approximately 80% as singletons. With respect to this clone: What it binds is unknown. This sample also contains other DNA sequences that code for the same CDR3.

Trimming stripped 5 bases from V and 4 bases from J, with 5 bases between. The CDR3 consists of 11 residues. The germline gives CDR1 MDHEN, CDR2 SYDVKM. Sequenced: memory CD4+ T cells from PBMCs. The subset: CD45RA-negative fraction. The TCR comes from a young man in good health. Some clones in this sample may be carry-over from other donors' samples. The V gene is TRBV28, the J gene TRBJ1-2; D not resolved. The chain's CDR3 is CASSLTYGYTF. CDR3 sequence (DNA): TGTGCCAGCAGTCTTACCTATGGCTACACCTTC.